A single sample gave rise to the 17 T cell receptor beta chains below, sequenced in a study of read filtering for tumor transcriptome and immune sequencing. Molecular barcoded adaptors covering alpha/delta and beta/gamma chains were used on about 390 ng RNA. Using its own MiXCR run on the reads, TCRdb lists one record per CDR3 protein. Of tens of thousands of distinct CDR3 sequences in the sample, roughly 18% are singletons; the top ten hold 11%. The sample was a population of CD138-negative cells sorted from bone marrow. The receptors were sampled from a donor over 35 with multiple myeloma.

This clonotype was seen repeatedly, ten times or more. The rearrangement links TRBV29-1 to TRBJ1-1; 9 nucleotides line up with TRBD1. CDR3 length: 10 amino acids. V shed 6 bases, J shed 10 bases, and the junction held 3 bases outside the gene matches. Looked up from germline, CDR1 is SQVTM and CDR2 is ANQGSEA. The CDR3 nucleotides are TGCAGCGTAGGACAGGGGACAGCTTTCTTT. Translating gives CSVGQGTAFF.

There are many counts of this clonotype. This chain joins TRBV15 and TRBJ1-4; D not certain. The germline CDR1 and CDR2 sequences are LNHNV and YYDKDF (reference sequence). The CDR3 covers 15 residues. Trimming removed 5 bases at V and 2 bases at J, with 12 bases between. CDR3 DNA: TGTGCCACCAGCGGGAGAGAGTTCACTAATGAAAAACTGTTTTTT. The encoded protein is CATSGREFTNEKLFF.

This clonotype was found many times. The V call is TRBV6-1, the J call TRBJ2-1; D gene unclear. This CDR3 comprises 18 residues. Germline values: CDR1 MNHNS, CDR2 SASEGT. V lost 8 bases to trimming and J lost 2 bases, with 25 bases between them. The CDR3 region is CASRRQSGLLGTYNEQFF. CDR3 bases: TGTGCCAGCCGACGACAAAGTGGGCTACTGGGGACCTACAATGAGCAGTTCTTC.

This clonotype has a count of ten or more. V usage is TRBV21-1 and J usage is TRBJ2-1; the table's TRBD1 call for D was not verified on the DNA. TRBV21-1 is deemed a pseudogene. There are 22 residues in the CDR3. The CDR3 region has the DNA TGTGCCAGCAGCAAAGTTCGTAGGAGGAATATGTACGGGGGGGGAACCTACAATGAGCAGTTCTTC. Its translation: CASSKVRRRNMYGGGTYNEQFF.

Ten or more counts support this clonotype. The chain couples TRBV12-3 or TRBV12-4 to TRBJ2-5; 8 nucleotides agree with TRBD2. The junction had 8 bases not matched to a gene; V was cut back by 6 bases and J by 2 bases. This CDR3 is built from 15 residues. CDR3 nucleotide sequence: TGTGCCAGCAGACCGGGACTAGGGCGACAAGAGACCCAGTACTTC. It translates to CASRPGLGRQETQYF.

The V and J genes are TRBV19 and TRBJ1-5; D not certain. V was cut by 5 bases and J by 0 bases, with 8 bases left in between. CDR3 size: 14 residues. Germline lookup yields CDR1 LNHDA and CDR2 SQIVND (reference sequence). CDR3 protein: CASSWQASNQPQHF. The DNA of the CDR3 is TGTGCCAGTAGTTGGCAGGCTAGCAATCAGCCCCAGCATTTT.

This clonotype was recorded many times. The chain carries TRBV12-3 or TRBV12-4 and TRBJ2-5, with D perhaps matching TRBD2 (5 bases). The CDR3 runs to 16 residues. V gave up 3 bases and J gave up 4 bases, with 18 bases separating them. CDR3: CASSFGSSLSLETQYF. In DNA, the CDR3 is TGTGCCAGCAGTTTTGGGAGCAGCCTTTCGTTAGAGACCCAGTACTTC.

In the case of this clonotype: A clone one base away is much larger, so this may be a read error. The genes are TRBV5-1 and TRBJ1-1, with TRBD1 matching over 7 bases. Germline V lookup: CDR1 SGHRS, CDR2 YFSETQ. Trimming at V came to 2 bases and at J to 6 bases, leaving 7 bases not matched to a gene. The CDR3 has 14 amino acids. The CDR3 sequence is CASSLDRASSEAFF. CDR3 in DNA: TGCGCCAGCAGCTTAGACAGGGCTTCCTCTGAAGCTTTCTTT.

This clonotype has at least ten counts. The V call is TRBV20-1, the J call TRBJ2-5; 8 positions match TRBD1. The CDR3 is made up of 14 amino acids. The germline gives CDR1 DFQATT, CDR2 SNEGSKA (reference sequence). Trimming at V came to 5 bases and at J to 5 bases, leaving 10 bases not matched to a gene. CDR3 region: CSASSSGGVETQYF. In DNA form, the CDR3 reads TGCAGTGCTTCCTCATCAGGGGGCGTTGAGACCCAGTACTTC.

This clonotype has at least ten counts. The chain links TRBV20-1 to TRBJ2-1; D call uncertain. This CDR3 spans 14 amino acids. V was shortened by 5 bases and J by 3 bases, with 14 bases between the two germline ends. Germline V gene sequence: CDR1 DFQATT, CDR2 SNEGSKA (reference sequence). CDR3 sequence reads: CSAESSALYNEQFF. The DNA for the CDR3 is TGCAGTGCTGAATCGTCGGCTCTCTACAATGAGCAGTTCTTC.

Note on this clonotype: The junction and the germline gene differ at one end; a read error may be behind it. In DNA form, the CDR3 reads TGTGCCAGCAGCTTAGTGGGGGGCAATCAGCCCCCGCATTTT. Amino acids: CASSLVGGNQPPHF. The chain joins TRBV11-2 to TRBJ1-5; D is possibly TRBD1 (6 bases). The CDR3 covers 14 residues. The germline V gene has CDR1 SGHAT and CDR2 FQNNGV.

A remark on this clonotype: A much larger clonotype is one base distant, so this may be a read error. V usage is TRBV10-3 and J usage is TRBJ2-5, with 7 bases identical to TRBD1. Germline V gene sequence: CDR1 ENHRY, CDR2 SYGVKD. The CDR3 sequence is 14 residues long. CDR3 in amino acids: CAIRAGTAQESQYF. The CDR3 DNA sequence: TGTGCCATCAGGGCCGGGACAGCGCAAGAGTCCCAGTACTTC.

This clonotype was observed many times. The genes are TRBV6-5 and TRBJ2-1; possibly TRBD2 for D (5 bases). The V and J ends lost 8 bases and 8 bases respectively, with 22 bases between them. The CDR3 has 15 amino acids. Germline CDR1 and CDR2: MNHEY and SVGAGI. The CDR3 DNA follows: TGTGCCAGCCGTTCTGGAGGAGAAAGGACGGATGAGCAGTTCTTC. Its protein product is CASRSGGERTDEQFF.

This clonotype came up many times. The chain employs TRBV6-1 and TRBJ2-5; 7 bases are shared with TRBD1. Germline V lookup: CDR1 MNHNS, CDR2 SASEGT. J was trimmed by 5 bases and V by 8 bases; bases with no gene match: 8. The CDR3 runs to 13 residues. CDR3 residues: CASRETGVETQYF. In DNA form, the CDR3 reads TGTGCCAGCCGGGAAACAGGGGTGGAGACCCAGTACTTC.

This clonotype was counted many times. The chain recombines TRBV28 with TRBJ2-5; 7 bases map to TRBD1. The CDR3 contains 15 residues. V lost 8 bases and J lost 0; bases outside the gene matches: 9. CDR1 and CDR2 from the germline V gene are MDHEN and SYDVKM. The CDR3 protein is CASHTGASYQETQYF. CDR3 DNA: TGTGCCAGCCACACAGGGGCGTCGTACCAAGAGACCCAGTACTTC.

This clonotype was detected ten times or more. The chain combines TRBV5-1 with TRBJ2-1; a possible D gene is TRBD1 (5 bases). This CDR3 is 15 amino acids long. V dropped 0 bases and J dropped 2 bases, with 9 bases sitting between them. Germline V lookup: CDR1 SGHRS, CDR2 YFSETQ. The CDR3 here is CASSLEGVAYNEQFF. The CDR3 DNA reads as TGCGCCAGCAGCTTGGAAGGGGTAGCCTACAATGAGCAGTTCTTC. The full variable domain, with the rest looked up from reference TRBV5-1 and TRBJ2-1, is KAGVTQTPRYLIKTRGQQVTLSCSPISGHRSVSWYQQTPGQGLQFLFEYFSETQRNKGNFPGRFSGRQFSNSRSEMNVSTLELGDSALYLCASSLEGVAYNEQFFGPGTRLTVL.

This chain uses TRBV6-6 with TRBJ2-3, with 10 bases identical to TRBD2. This CDR3 comprises 20 residues. CDR1 is MNHNY and CDR2 is SVGAGI in the germline V gene (reference sequence). Losses at the gene ends were 0 bases for V and 0 bases for J; bases not matched to a gene: 12. As DNA, the CDR3 is TGTGCCAGCAGTTACTCCCGGAGTAGCGGGAGGTTTGGTAGCACAGATACGCAGTATTTT. It is translated as CASSYSRSSGRFGSTDTQYF.